Listed below are T cell receptor beta chains from one sample, sequenced in a study of CD8 T cells in ankylosing spondylitis. TCRdb called the 5' RACE reads again in MiXCR, with one record for every CDR3 protein. Of about 39,000 distinct CDR3 sequences detected, less than 4% appear once; the ten largest clones hold roughly 2.8%. The sequenced sample was blood, either unsorted or a sorted T cell fraction (not recorded which). All receptors derive from a male donor with ankylosing spondylitis or in good health (not recorded which). The conserved cysteine and the conserved F or W are not part of the CDR3 here. D genes are given only for firm matches.

d_call | j_call | v_call | cdr3_aa
TRBD1 | TRBJ2-3 | TRBV9 | ASSVRQGGPDTQY
- | TRBJ2-3 | TRBV9 | ASGPTHTDTQY
TRBD2 | TRBJ2-2 | TRBV9 | ASSVAGGRAGGELF
TRBD2 | TRBJ2-2 | TRBV9 | ASSVGVAGGPVVTGELF
- | TRBJ2-3 | TRBV9 | ASSPGPAYPRGDTQY
- | TRBJ2-3 | TRBV9 | ASSVAPGTTDTQY
- | TRBJ2-3 | TRBV9 | ASSVAWATDTQY
- | TRBJ2-2 | TRBV9 | ASSVARGGELF
- | TRBJ2-1 | TRBV9 | ASSGVIDEQF
TRBD2 | TRBJ2-2 | TRBV9 | ASSIGLAGNTGELF
TRBD2 | TRBJ2-1 | TRBV9 | ASSVVSGRSYNEQF
- | TRBJ2-5 | TRBV9 | ASSVAPKETQY
TRBD2 | TRBJ2-1 | TRBV9 | ASSFSGGYNEQF
TRBD2 | TRBJ2-1 | TRBV9 | ASSVEASGRGEQF
- | TRBJ2-1 | TRBV9 | ASSLTRSAEQF
- | TRBJ1-1 | TRBV9 | ASSLEGGGITEAF
TRBD1 | TRBJ1-2 | TRBV9 | ASSARQGAIRGYT